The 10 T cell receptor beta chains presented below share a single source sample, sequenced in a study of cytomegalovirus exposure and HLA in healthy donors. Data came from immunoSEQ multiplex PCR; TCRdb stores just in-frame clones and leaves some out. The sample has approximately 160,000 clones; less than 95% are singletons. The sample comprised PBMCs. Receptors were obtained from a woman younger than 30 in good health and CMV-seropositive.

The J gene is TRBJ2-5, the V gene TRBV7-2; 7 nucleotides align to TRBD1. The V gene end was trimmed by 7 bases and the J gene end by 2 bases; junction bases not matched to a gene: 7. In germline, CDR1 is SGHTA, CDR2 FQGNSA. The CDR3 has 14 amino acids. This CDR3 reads CASTPPGQQETQYF. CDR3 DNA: TGTGCCAGCACCCCCCCGGGACAGCAAGAGACCCAGTACTTC.

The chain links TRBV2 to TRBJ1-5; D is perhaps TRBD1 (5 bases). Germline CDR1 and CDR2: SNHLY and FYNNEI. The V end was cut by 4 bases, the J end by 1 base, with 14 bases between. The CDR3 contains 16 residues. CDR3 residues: CASSGGRERSNQPQHF. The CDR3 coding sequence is TGTGCCAGCAGTGGGGGGAGGGAGAGAAGCAATCAGCCCCAGCATTTT.

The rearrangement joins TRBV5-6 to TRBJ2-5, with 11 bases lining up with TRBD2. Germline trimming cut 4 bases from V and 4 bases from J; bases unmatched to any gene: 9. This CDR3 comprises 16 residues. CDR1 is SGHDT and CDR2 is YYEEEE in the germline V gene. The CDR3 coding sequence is TGTGCCAGCAGCCCTTATAGCGGGAGGGGGATAGAGACCCAGTACTTC. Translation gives CASSPYSGRGIETQYF.

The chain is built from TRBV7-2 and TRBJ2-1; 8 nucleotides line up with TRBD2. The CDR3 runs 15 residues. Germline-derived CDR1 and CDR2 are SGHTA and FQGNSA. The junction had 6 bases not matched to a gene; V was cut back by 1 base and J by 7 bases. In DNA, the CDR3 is TGTGCCAGCAGCTTAGAGAGCGGGGGTAAGAATGAGCAGTTCTTC. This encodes CASSLESGGKNEQFF.

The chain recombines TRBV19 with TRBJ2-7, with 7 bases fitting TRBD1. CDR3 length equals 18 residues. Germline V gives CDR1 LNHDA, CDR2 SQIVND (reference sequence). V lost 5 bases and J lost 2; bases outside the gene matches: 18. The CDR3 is CASSLAGNQGVQTYEQYF. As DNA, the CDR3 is TGTGCCAGTAGTCTCGCAGGGAACCAGGGGGTCCAAACCTACGAGCAGTACTTC. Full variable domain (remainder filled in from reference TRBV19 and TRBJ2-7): DGGITQSPKYLFRKEGQNVTLSCEQNLNHDAMYWYRQDPGQGLRLIYYSQIVNDFQKGDIAEGYSVSREKKESFPLTVTSAQKNPTAFYLCASSLAGNQGVQTYEQYFGPGTRLTVT.

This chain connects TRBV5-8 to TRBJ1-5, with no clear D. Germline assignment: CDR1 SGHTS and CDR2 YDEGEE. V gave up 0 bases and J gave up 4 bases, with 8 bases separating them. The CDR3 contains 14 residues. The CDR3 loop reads CASSLVSVNQPQHF. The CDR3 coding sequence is TGTGCCAGCAGCTTGGTGTCAGTTAATCAGCCCCAGCATTTT.

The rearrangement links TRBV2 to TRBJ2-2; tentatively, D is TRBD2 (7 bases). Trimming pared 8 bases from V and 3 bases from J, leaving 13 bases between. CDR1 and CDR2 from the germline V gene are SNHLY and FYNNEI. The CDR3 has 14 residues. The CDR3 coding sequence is TGTGCCAGCGGGGGGGGCTTCGACACCGGGGAGCTGTTTTTT. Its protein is CASGGGFDTGELFF.

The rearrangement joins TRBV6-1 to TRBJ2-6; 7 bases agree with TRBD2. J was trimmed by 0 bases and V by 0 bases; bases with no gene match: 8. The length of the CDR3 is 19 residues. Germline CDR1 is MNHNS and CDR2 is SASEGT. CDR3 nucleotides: TGTGCCAGCAGTGAAGCAACCTTGAGCGGGGTCTCTGGGGCCAACGTCCTGACTTTC. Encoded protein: CASSEATLSGVSGANVLTF.

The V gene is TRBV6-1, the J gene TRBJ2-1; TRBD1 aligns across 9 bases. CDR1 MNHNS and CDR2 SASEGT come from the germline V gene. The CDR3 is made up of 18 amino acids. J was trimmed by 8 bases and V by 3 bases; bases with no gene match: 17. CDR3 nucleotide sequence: TGTGCCAGCAGTGACCCAGGACGGCGACAGGGGGGGAGGGATGAGCAGTTCTTC. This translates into CASSDPGRRQGGRDEQFF.

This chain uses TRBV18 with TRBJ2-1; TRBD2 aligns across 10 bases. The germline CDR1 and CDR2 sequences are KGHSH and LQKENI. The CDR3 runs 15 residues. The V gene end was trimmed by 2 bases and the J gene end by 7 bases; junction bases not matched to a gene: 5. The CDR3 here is CASSPGWTSGNEQFF. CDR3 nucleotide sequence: TGTGCCAGCTCACCAGGGTGGACTAGCGGTAATGAGCAGTTCTTC.